The TCR beta chain under discussion was sequenced for a study of cytomegalovirus exposure and HLA in healthy donors. Amplification used 60 Vbeta primers and 13 Jbeta primers. Measured with immunoSEQ multiplex PCR; TCRdb has only the in-frame clones, and not every one. The sample spans about 140,000 clones; the ten largest clones claim 2% to 3%. Germline CDR1 reads LGHNT; CDR2 reads FRNRAP. With 7 bases removed from V and 0 bases from J, the gap between germline ends came to 9 bases. The CDR3 consists of 13 residues. The source of this sequence is a man aged 40-49 years in good health and CMV-seronegative. The source material was PBMCs. V gene TRBV12-5 combines with J gene TRBJ1-2, with no clear D. The CDR3 sequence is CASATEANYGYTF. CDR3 nucleotides: TGTGCTAGTGCGACTGAAGCTAACTATGGCTACACCTTC.